The present T cell receptor beta chain was sequenced within a study of OX40 agonist ivuxolimab in advanced cancers. Study context: Under the entry rules, prior anti-PD-1, anti-PD-L1 or anti-CTLA-4 therapy was allowed, and more than 35% had some. Study-wide results and limits: Certain nonresponders additionally had low normalized T-cell clonal expansion.

This clone has only one observation. Its target is not known. Per germline, CDR1 LGHNA and CDR2 YNFKEQ. Trimming pared 1 base from V and 2 bases from J, leaving 12 bases between. The CDR3 has 17 amino acids. Sequencing was performed with immunoSEQ multiplex PCR; in TCRdb, only in-frame clones are kept and a portion is missing. The sample has 70,000 to 85,000 clones; 80% to 90% are singletons. The source is an adult with an advanced solid tumor such as melanoma, head and neck, liver or kidney cancer. The chain recombines TRBV4-2 with TRBJ2-6; D is uncertain. The starting material was CD4+ or CD8+ T cells sorted from blood, obtained in a trial of the OX40 agonist ivuxolimab. The CDR3 coding sequence is TGTGCCAGCAGCCAAGCGGTCAAAGCGACTGGGGCCAACGTCCTGACTTTC. This encodes CASSQAVKATGANVLTF.